These T cell receptor beta chains were read from a single sample in a study of Ad26.COV2.S vaccination and SARS-CoV-2 variants. Assay: immunoSEQ multiplex PCR; the TCRdb copy retains only in-frame clones and omits some. The table has 300,000 to 400,000 clones, around 87% seen once. Source: peripheral blood, taken in a trial of Ad26.COV2.S vaccine versus placebo. The receptors were gathered from a person aged 18-65 years who received the Ad26.COV2.S COVID-19 vaccine or a placebo. The CDR3 runs from the conserved cysteine through the conserved F or W. A D gene is named only where the DNA matches it firmly.

CASSPTGMGYNEQFF,TGTGCCAGCAGCCCGACAGGGATGGGGTACAATGAGCAGTTCTTC,TRBJ2-1,TRBV27,TRBD1
CASSAPREAFF,TGTGCCAGCAGTGCCCCAAGGGAAGCTTTCTTT,TRBJ1-1,TRBV6-2/TRBV6-3,NA
CAISVAGRGVSQETQYF,TGTGCCATCTCAGTTGCGGGGCGGGGGGTTAGTCAAGAGACCCAGTACTTC,TRBJ2-5,TRBV5-4,TRBD2
CASRVAGANVLTF,TGTGCCAGCAGAGTTGCTGGGGCCAACGTCCTGACTTTC,TRBJ2-6,TRBV7-9,NA
CASSQDGGTGEKLFF,TGCGCCAGCAGCCAAGACGGAGGGACAGGGGAAAAACTGTTTTTT,TRBJ1-4,TRBV4-3,TRBD1
CASSLTRSNYGYTF,TGTGCCAGCAGCCTGACACGTTCTAACTATGGCTACACCTTC,TRBJ1-2,TRBV7-2,NA
CASSGTRQETQYF,TGTGCCTCCTCCGGGACTAGGCAAGAGACCCAGTACTTC,TRBJ2-5,TRBV7-2,TRBD2
CASSNGAYNEQFF,TGTGCCAGTAGTAACGGGGCATACAATGAGCAGTTCTTC,TRBJ2-1,TRBV19,NA
CASSEIGGATTDTQYF,TGTGCCAGCAGTGAAATAGGGGGGGCTACCACAGATACGCAGTATTTT,TRBJ2-3,TRBV6-1,NA
CASSQRQGGGTDTQYF,TGTGCCAGCAGCCAAAGACAGGGGGGAGGCACAGATACGCAGTATTTT,TRBJ2-3,TRBV7-8,TRBD1